Sequencing of this T cell receptor beta chain was carried out in a study of blood T cells in healthy people across ages. PCR was performed a second time for about 7 to 12 cycles using a sample-barcoded 5' primer and a J-beta primer mix. With 12 random nucleotides, a template-switch adaptor tagged each individual cDNA molecule. TCRdb itself ran the 5' RACE reads through MiXCR, one entry per CDR3 protein. The repertoire has roughly 1.7 million distinct CDR3 sequences, around 35% of them found once; the top ten carry about 11%. V gave up 0 bases and J gave up 7 bases; unmatched junction bases: 5. Germline CDR1 SGHRS, CDR2 YFSETQ. The CDR3 extends over 15 amino acids.

Input material: blood. The clonotype was recovered from a woman aged 25 to 39 in good health. The chain joins TRBV5-1 to TRBJ2-1; 9 bases align to TRBD1. The CDR3 bases are TGCGCCAGCAGCTTGGATCGACAGGGGGGGAATGAGCAGTTCTTC. Translation gives CASSLDRQGGNEQFF.